This T cell receptor beta chain derives from a study of OX40 agonist ivuxolimab in advanced cancers. Study-wide background: The mean age was approximately 60 years, ranging from about 23 to 85, with approximately 85% of participants male.

As to this clone: The antigen remains undetermined.

Assay: immunoSEQ multiplex PCR; the TCRdb copy retains only in-frame clones and omits some. The top ten clones hold more than 35% of a sample with approximately 37,000 clones, roughly nine tenths of them seen once. Notes on the study in general: Patients with a partial response at 0.1-3.0 mg/kg had among the lowest clonal expansion.

The CDR3 runs 13 residues. Autoimmune disease history or systemic immunosuppression barred patients. Patients had blood sampled at baseline and again on cycle 4 day 1 and cycle 7 day 1. The V gene is TRBV21-1, the J gene TRBJ2-7; the DNA was not compared with TRBD2, the D call given in the table. TRBV21-1 is a pseudogene segment. The sequence was obtained from an adult with an advanced solid tumor such as melanoma, head and neck, liver or kidney cancer. Sample: CD4+ or CD8+ T cells sorted from blood, taken in a trial of the OX40 agonist ivuxolimab. The chain's CDR3 is CASGPRASYEQYF. The CDR3 coding sequence is TGTGCCAGTGGTCCCCGCGCCTCCTACGAGCAGTACTTC.